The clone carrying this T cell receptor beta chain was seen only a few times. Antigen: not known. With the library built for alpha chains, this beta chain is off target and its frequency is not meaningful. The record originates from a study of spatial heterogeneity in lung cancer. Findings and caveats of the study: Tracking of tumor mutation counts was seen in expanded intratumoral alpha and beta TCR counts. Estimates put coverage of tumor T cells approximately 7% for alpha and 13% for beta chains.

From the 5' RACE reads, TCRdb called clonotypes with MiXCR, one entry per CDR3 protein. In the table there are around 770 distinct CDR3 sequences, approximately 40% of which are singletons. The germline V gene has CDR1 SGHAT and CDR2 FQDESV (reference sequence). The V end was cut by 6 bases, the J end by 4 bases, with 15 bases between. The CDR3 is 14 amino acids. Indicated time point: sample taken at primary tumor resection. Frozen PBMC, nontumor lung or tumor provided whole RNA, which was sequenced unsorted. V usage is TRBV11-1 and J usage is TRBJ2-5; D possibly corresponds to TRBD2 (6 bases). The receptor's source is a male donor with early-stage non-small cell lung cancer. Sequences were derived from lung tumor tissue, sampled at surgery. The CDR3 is CASRATRVVETQYF. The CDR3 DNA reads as TGTGCCAGCAGGGCGACTAGGGTCGTAGAGACCCAGTACTTC.